This T cell receptor beta chain was captured by sequencing in a study of a mutant IDH1 vaccine in newly diagnosed glioma. Germline-derived CDR1 and CDR2 are SEHNR and FQNEAQ (reference sequence). This CDR3 comprises 15 residues. The V end was cut by 5 bases, the J end by 1 base, with 14 bases between. The time point here: baseline, week 1 (first vaccination visit). Treatment defined: pre-vaccination baseline after standard-of-care therapy. Clones were read by immunoSEQ multiplex PCR, and TCRdb kept only the in-frame ones, dropping some. Among tens of thousands of clones listed, about four fifths were seen once.

The sequencing used PBMCs, collected from a glioma patient treated with radiotherapy, temozolomide or both. The gene calls are TRBV7-9 and TRBJ2-5, with D possibly TRBD1 on 5 matching bases. This clonotype was sampled from a man aged 35 to 55 with glioma. Some clones in this sample may be carry-over from other donors' samples. The DNA of the CDR3 is TGTGCCAGCAGCCCAAGGGGCAGGGCCCAAGAGACCCAGTACTTC. Translating it yields CASSPRGRAQETQYF.